This TCR beta chain originates from a study of control samples from healthy donors and cancer patients. TCRdb's table, derived via immunoSEQ multiplex PCR, lists solely in-frame clones and lacks some. The data contain 95,000 to 120,000 clones, about 80% of them singletons. CDR3 length: 16 amino acids. From germline, CDR1 is LNHDA and CDR2 SQIVND (reference sequence). V was pared by 5 bases and J by 4 bases, with 11 bases of the junction left unmatched. Sequenced sample: blood. The receptor was isolated from a young man in good health. V is TRBV19 and J is TRBJ2-5; TRBD2 agrees at 9 bases. This CDR3 reads CASSDGPLAGRETQYF. The DNA of the CDR3 is TGTGCCAGTAGTGATGGGCCGCTAGCGGGGCGAGAGACCCAGTACTTC.